This T cell receptor beta chain originates from a study of cytomegalovirus exposure and HLA in healthy donors. As for the donors, each was a healthy bone marrow donor. Amplification used 60 Vbeta primers and 13 Jbeta primers. Some clones are missing from TCRdb's copy, which holds only in-frame ones; the method was immunoSEQ multiplex PCR. The sample contains approximately 120,000 clones, 75% to 90% of which appear only once. In regard to this clone: Antigen unknown. Other DNA sequences in the same sample also yield this CDR3.

Study-wide points: In a later analysis, specific HLA alleles were associated with about 18,000 TCR beta sequences at a 0.05 false discovery rate.

V lost 1 base and J lost 4, with 8 bases in between. There are 13 residues in the CDR3. Per germline, CDR1 SGHAT and CDR2 FQNNGV. The source material was PBMCs. This chain joins TRBV11-2 and TRBJ2-7, with D perhaps matching TRBD1 (6 bases). The clonotype was recovered from a man in his late teens or twenties in good health and CMV-seropositive. The CDR3 DNA follows: TGTGCCAGCAGCTTAGGACAGGTTTACGAGCAGTACTTC. The encoded protein is CASSLGQVYEQYF.